The rows below give T cell receptor beta chains drawn from one sample of a study of regulatory T cells in long-lasting Graves disease. TCRdb called the multiplex PCR reads again in MiXCR, with one record for every CDR3 protein. This table holds 450,000 to 500,000 distinct CDR3 sequences, about 16% found once. A further study also used this sample, focusing on T cells in Graves' hyperthyroidism and ophthalmopathy.

Specimen: peripheral blood mononuclear cells (PBMCs), collected at new diagnosis, from a patient treated with antithyroid drugs. Receptors originate from a man aged 40-55 years with Graves disease. The CDR3 runs from the conserved cysteine through the conserved F or W. A D gene is named only where the DNA matches it firmly. Clone sizes are given selectively: once, few, many, or a class where the clone is expanded.

CDR3: CATSRAGTPRTGELFF
DNA: TGTGCCACCAGCAGAGCCGGGACCCCTCGGACCGGGGAGCTGTTTTTT
J: TRBJ2-2
V: TRBV15
length: 16
size: few
D: .

CDR3: CASSRIAGGAYNEQFF
DNA: TGTGCCAGCAGCCGTATAGCGGGAGGGGCATACAATGAGCAGTTCTTC
J: TRBJ2-1
V: TRBV11-2
length: 16
size: .
D: TRBD2

CDR3: CASSKREAPWEQYF
DNA: TGCGCCAGCAGTAAGCGGGAGGCCCCTTGGGAGCAGTACTTC
J: TRBJ2-7
V: TRBV10-1
length: 14
size: .
D: TRBD2

CDR3: CASSFKDINTEAFF
DNA: TGTGCCAGCAGCTTTAAGGACATTAACACTGAGGCTTTCTTT
J: TRBJ1-1
V: TRBV5-4
length: 14
size: .
D: .

CDR3: CAARERTVSEQYF
DNA: TGTGCCGCGAGGGAGCGGACTGTATCCGAGCAGTACTTC
J: TRBJ2-7
V: TRBV2
length: 13
size: many
D: .

CDR3: CASSLAGGNSPLHF
DNA: TGTGCCAGCAGCTTAGCAGGGGGTAATTCACCCCTCCACTTT
J: TRBJ1-6
V: TRBV7-3
length: 14
size: many
D: TRBD1

CDR3: CASSGPSAFGEQYF
DNA: TGTGCCAGCAGCGGCCCCTCGGCTTTCGGCGAGCAGTACTTC
J: TRBJ2-7
V: TRBV11-2
length: 14
size: many
D: .

CDR3: CASSLSDRSTDTQYF
DNA: TGCGCCAGCAGCTTGTCTGACAGAAGCACAGATACGCAGTATTTT
J: TRBJ2-3
V: TRBV5-1
length: 15
size: many
D: .

CDR3: CASSEITGLSYNEQFF
DNA: TGTGCCAGCAGTGAAATAACAGGTCTTTCCTACAATGAGCAGTTCTTC
J: TRBJ2-1
V: TRBV28
length: 16
size: few
D: .

CDR3: CASVRPGGAGNTIYF
DNA: TGTGCCAGCGTGCGACCCGGGGGCGCCGGGAACACCATATATTTT
J: TRBJ1-3
V: TRBV28
length: 15
size: .
D: .

CDR3: CSAPDTYNEQFF
DNA: TGCAGTGCTCCCGACACGTACAATGAGCAGTTCTTC
J: TRBJ2-1
V: TRBV20-1
length: 12
size: many
D: .

CDR3: CASSLYSGGEEYEQYF
DNA: TGTGCCAGCAGTTTATATTCGGGCGGGGAAGAGTACGAGCAGTACTTC
J: TRBJ2-7
V: TRBV27
length: 16
size: many
D: .

CDR3: CASSQGRTSGTFLSYEQYF
DNA: TGTGCCAGCAGCCAAGGCCGGACTAGCGGGACCTTCCTCTCCTACGAGCAGTACTTC
J: TRBJ2-7
V: TRBV3-1
length: 19
size: many
D: TRBD2

CDR3: CASSYSRDRGQEQYF
DNA: TGTGCCAGCAGTTACTCGAGGGACAGGGGGCAAGAGCAGTACTTC
J: TRBJ2-7
V: TRBV6-2/TRBV6-3
length: 15
size: .
D: TRBD1

CDR3: CASSNAGHTGELFF
DNA: TGTGCCAGTTCTAATGCAGGGCACACCGGGGAGCTGTTTTTT
J: TRBJ2-2
V: TRBV12-3/TRBV12-4
length: 14
size: many
D: .

CDR3: CASSPSPDGRAQDTQYF
DNA: TGTGCCAGCAGTCCCTCACCTGACGGGAGGGCCCAAGATACGCAGTATTTT
J: TRBJ2-3
V: TRBV28
length: 17
size: .
D: TRBD2

CDR3: CASSMKGMETQYF
DNA: TGTGCCAGTAGTATGAAGGGGATGGAGACCCAGTACTTC
J: TRBJ2-5
V: TRBV19
length: 13
size: few
D: .

CDR3: CASSLQSYEQYF
DNA: TGTGCCAGCAGTCTACAGAGCTACGAGCAGTACTTC
J: TRBJ2-7
V: TRBV2
length: 12
size: many
D: .

CDR3: CSVTDSGTIYNEQFF
DNA: TGCAGCGTTACGGACAGCGGGACCATCTACAATGAGCAGTTCTTC
J: TRBJ2-1
V: TRBV29-1
length: 15
size: few
D: .

CDR3: CSVVAGLAGGNEQFF
DNA: TGCAGCGTTGTAGCGGGACTAGCGGGAGGTAATGAGCAGTTCTTC
J: TRBJ2-1
V: TRBV29-1
length: 15
size: many
D: TRBD2

CDR3: CASSPQGGTQYF
DNA: TGTGCCAGCTCACCACAGGGAGGGACCCAGTACTTC
J: TRBJ2-5
V: TRBV18
length: 12
size: .
D: .

CDR3: CASSKGPNTGELFF
DNA: TGTGCCAGCAGTAAGGGACCTAACACCGGGGAGCTGTTTTTT
J: TRBJ2-2
V: TRBV28
length: 14
size: many
D: .

CDR3: CASSKDSSSYNEQFF
DNA: TGTGCCAGCAGCAAGGACTCAAGCTCCTACAATGAGCAGTTCTTC
J: TRBJ2-1
V: TRBV11-2
length: 15
size: many
D: .

CDR3: CASSHRVQATQYF
DNA: TGTGCCAGCAGCCACCGGGTCCAGGCGACCCAGTACTTC
J: TRBJ2-5
V: TRBV7-6
length: 13
size: many
D: .

CDR3: CASSSPTGSAYEQYF
DNA: TGTGCCAGCAGTTCCCCGACAGGGAGTGCCTACGAGCAGTACTTC
J: TRBJ2-7
V: TRBV28
length: 15
size: many
D: TRBD1

CDR3: CSARPTRGVGEKLFF
DNA: TGCAGTGCTAGACCAACGAGGGGGGTTGGCGAAAAACTGTTTTTT
J: TRBJ1-4
V: TRBV20-1
length: 15
size: many
D: .

CDR3: CSAVGRGQAYGYTF
DNA: TGCAGTGCTGTTGGTAGGGGGCAGGCCTATGGCTACACCTTC
J: TRBJ1-2
V: TRBV20-1
length: 14
size: .
D: TRBD1

CDR3: CSAREQGDNEQYF
DNA: TGCAGTGCTAGAGAGCAGGGGGATAACGAGCAGTACTTC
J: TRBJ2-7
V: TRBV20-1
length: 13
size: many
D: TRBD1

CDR3: CASSDGQGQPQHF
DNA: TGCGCCAGCAGTGACGGACAGGGCCAGCCCCAGCATTTT
J: TRBJ1-5
V: TRBV10-1
length: 13
size: many
D: TRBD1

CDR3: CSALGTGETQYF
DNA: TGCAGTGCACTTGGGACAGGGGAGACCCAGTACTTC
J: TRBJ2-5
V: TRBV20-1
length: 12
size: many
D: TRBD1

CDR3: CAISLENTEAFF
DNA: TGTGCCATCAGCTTGGAGAACACTGAAGCTTTCTTT
J: TRBJ1-1
V: TRBV10-3
length: 12
size: many
D: .

CDR3: CASSLSSGASYEQYF
DNA: TGTGCCAGCAGTTTATCGAGCGGGGCCTCCTACGAGCAGTACTTC
J: TRBJ2-7
V: TRBV12-3/TRBV12-4
length: 15
size: many
D: TRBD2

CDR3: CASRGVTGSSNQPQHF
DNA: TGTGCCAGCAGGGGAGTTACAGGTAGTAGCAATCAGCCCCAGCATTTT
J: TRBJ1-5
V: TRBV2
length: 16
size: many
D: .

CDR3: CASSFADRLRETQYF
DNA: TGTGCCAGCAGCTTCGCCGACAGACTGAGAGAGACCCAGTACTTC
J: TRBJ2-5
V: TRBV6-2/TRBV6-3
length: 15
size: many
D: .

CDR3: CASSPTGTVYGYTF
DNA: TGTGCCAGCAGTCCCACCGGGACGGTCTATGGCTACACCTTC
J: TRBJ1-2
V: TRBV28
length: 14
size: many
D: .

CDR3: CASSPPRTVNEQFF
DNA: TGTGCCAGTAGTCCCCCGAGGACGGTCAATGAGCAGTTCTTC
J: TRBJ2-1
V: TRBV19
length: 14
size: .
D: .

CDR3: CASSPGRWVYEQYF
DNA: TGTGCCAGCAGTCCGGGACGGTGGGTCTACGAGCAGTACTTC
J: TRBJ2-7
V: TRBV27
length: 14
size: many
D: .

CDR3: CASSTTTGGNSPLHF
DNA: TGTGCCAGCAGCACAACGACAGGGGGCAATTCACCCCTCCACTTT
J: TRBJ1-6
V: TRBV7-9
length: 15
size: .
D: TRBD1

CDR3: CAWSGAGTYSGANVLTF
DNA: TGTGCCTGGAGTGGGGCAGGGACATACTCTGGGGCCAACGTCCTGACTTTC
J: TRBJ2-6
V: TRBV30
length: 17
size: many
D: .

CDR3: CASSEGRLLETQYF
DNA: TGTGCCAGTAGTGAGGGAAGGCTGTTGGAGACCCAGTACTTC
J: TRBJ2-5
V: TRBV19
length: 14
size: few
D: .

CDR3: CASSQVTSGNNEQFF
DNA: TGCGCCAGCAGCCAAGTGACTAGCGGGAACAATGAGCAGTTCTTC
J: TRBJ2-1
V: TRBV4-1
length: 15
size: many
D: TRBD2

CDR3: CASSNPGSQYTDTQYF
DNA: TGTGCCAGTAGTAACCCCGGCAGCCAATACACAGATACGCAGTATTTT
J: TRBJ2-3
V: TRBV19
length: 16
size: .
D: .

CDR3: CSVVGGEVNEKLFF
DNA: TGCAGCGTTGTCGGGGGGGAAGTTAATGAAAAACTGTTTTTT
J: TRBJ1-4
V: TRBV29-1
length: 14
size: .
D: .

CDR3: CASSPRVLKGEQYF
DNA: TGTGCCAGCAGTCCAAGGGTCCTCAAGGGCGAGCAGTACTTC
J: TRBJ2-7
V: TRBV12-3/TRBV12-4
length: 14
size: many
D: .

CDR3: CSARLGLARPDEQYF
DNA: TGCAGTGCTAGATTAGGACTAGCGAGACCCGACGAGCAGTACTTC
J: TRBJ2-7
V: TRBV20-1
length: 15
size: many
D: TRBD2

CDR3: CASSPGTGLSGYNEQFF
DNA: TGTGCCAGCAGTCCCGGGACAGGCCTTAGTGGCTACAATGAGCAGTTCTTC
J: TRBJ2-1
V: TRBV28
length: 17
size: many
D: TRBD1